This TCR beta chain was observed in a study of T cell changes during pregnancy in multiple sclerosis. The CDR3 has 15 amino acids. V dropped 1 base and J dropped 4 bases, with 11 bases sitting between them. The V gene's germline CDR1 is LNHDA and CDR2 SQIVND (reference sequence). Profiling relied on immunoSEQ multiplex PCR, and the TCRdb table lists in-frame clones only, not all of them. Of roughly 24,000 clones detected, around 86% appear once; the ten largest clones hold more than 7.5%. This receptor was obtained from a female donor in good health, enrolled as a control in a pregnancy study. The V gene is TRBV19, the J gene TRBJ1-5; TRBD1 might be the D (6 bases). Here the sequenced sample was CD8+ T cells from peripheral blood mononuclear cells, taken in the first trimester of pregnancy. DNA for the CDR3: TGTGCCAGTAGTATAGTTGCACAGGGAAATCAGCCCCAGCATTTT. It yields the protein CASSIVAQGNQPQHF.